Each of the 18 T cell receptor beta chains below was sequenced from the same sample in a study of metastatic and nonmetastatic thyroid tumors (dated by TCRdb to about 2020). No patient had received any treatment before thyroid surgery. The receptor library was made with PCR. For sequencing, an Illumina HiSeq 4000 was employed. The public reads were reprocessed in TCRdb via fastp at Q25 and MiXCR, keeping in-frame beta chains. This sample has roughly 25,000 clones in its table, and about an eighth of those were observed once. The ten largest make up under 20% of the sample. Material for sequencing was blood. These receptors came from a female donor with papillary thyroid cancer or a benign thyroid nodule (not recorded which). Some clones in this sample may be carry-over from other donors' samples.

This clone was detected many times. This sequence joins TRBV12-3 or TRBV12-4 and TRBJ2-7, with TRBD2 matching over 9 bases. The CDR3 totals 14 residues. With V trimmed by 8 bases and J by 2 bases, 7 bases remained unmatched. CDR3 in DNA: TGTGCCAGCGCGCGGGAGGGCCTAACCTACGAGCAGTACTTC. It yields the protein CASAREGLTYEQYF.

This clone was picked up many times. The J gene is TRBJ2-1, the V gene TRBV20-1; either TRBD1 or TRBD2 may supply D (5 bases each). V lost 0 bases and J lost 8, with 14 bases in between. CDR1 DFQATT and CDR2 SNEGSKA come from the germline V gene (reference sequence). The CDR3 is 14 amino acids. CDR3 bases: TGCAGTGCTAGAGATCGGGGCCGGGGAGATGAGCAGTTCTTC. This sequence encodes CSARDRGRGDEQFF.

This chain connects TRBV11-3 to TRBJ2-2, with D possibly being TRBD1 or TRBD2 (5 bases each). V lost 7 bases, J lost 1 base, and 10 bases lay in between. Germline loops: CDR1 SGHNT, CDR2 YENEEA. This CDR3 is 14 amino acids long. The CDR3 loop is CASTRDGNTGELFF. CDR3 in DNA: TGTGCCAGCACGAGGGACGGGAACACCGGGGAGCTGTTTTTT.

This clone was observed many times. CDR3 coding DNA: TGTGCCAGCAGTTTTGCAGGGCCCCCTAACTACGAGCAGTACTTC. Protein sequence: CASSFAGPPNYEQYF. The chain has TRBV12-3 or TRBV12-4 and TRBJ2-7, with a weak D call TRBD1 (5 bases). The V and J ends lost 3 bases and 3 bases respectively, with 15 bases between them. The CDR3 is made up of 15 amino acids.

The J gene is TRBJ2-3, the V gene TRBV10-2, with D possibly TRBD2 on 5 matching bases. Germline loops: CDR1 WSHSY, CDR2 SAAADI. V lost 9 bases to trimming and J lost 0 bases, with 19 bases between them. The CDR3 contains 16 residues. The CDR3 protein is CASSSGMSASTDTQYF. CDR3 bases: TGCGCCAGTAGTTCGGGAATGTCGGCTAGCACAGATACGCAGTATTTT.

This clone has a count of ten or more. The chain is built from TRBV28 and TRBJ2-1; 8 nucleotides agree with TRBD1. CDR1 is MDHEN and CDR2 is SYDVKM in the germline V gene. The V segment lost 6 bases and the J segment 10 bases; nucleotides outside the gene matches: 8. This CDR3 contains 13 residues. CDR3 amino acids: CASRSRTGKEQFF. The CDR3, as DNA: TGTGCCAGCAGATCCCGGACAGGGAAGGAGCAGTTCTTC. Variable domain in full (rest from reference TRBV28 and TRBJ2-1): DVKVTQSSRYLVKRTGEKVFLECVQDMDHENMFWYRQDPGLGLRLIYFSYDVKMKEKGDIPEGYSVSREKKERFSLILESASTNQTSMYLCASRSRTGKEQFFGPGTRLTVL.

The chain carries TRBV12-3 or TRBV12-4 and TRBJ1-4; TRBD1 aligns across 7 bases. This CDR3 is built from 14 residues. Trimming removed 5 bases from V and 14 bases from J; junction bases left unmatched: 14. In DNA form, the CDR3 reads TGTGCCAGCAGTACGACAGGGACTAATGAAACTCTGTTTTTT. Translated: CASSTTGTNETLFF.

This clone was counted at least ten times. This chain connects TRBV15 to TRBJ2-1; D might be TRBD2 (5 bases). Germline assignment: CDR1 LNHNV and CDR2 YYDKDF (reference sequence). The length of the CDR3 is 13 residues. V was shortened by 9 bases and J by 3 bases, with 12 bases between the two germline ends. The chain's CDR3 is CATGRTGYNEQFF. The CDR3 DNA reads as TGTGCCACTGGGAGAACGGGCTACAATGAGCAGTTCTTC.

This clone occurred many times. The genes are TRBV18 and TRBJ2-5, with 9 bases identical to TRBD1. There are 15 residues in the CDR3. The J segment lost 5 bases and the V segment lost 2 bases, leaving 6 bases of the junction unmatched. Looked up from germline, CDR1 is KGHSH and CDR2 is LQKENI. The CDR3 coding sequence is TGTGCCAGCTCACCATTGACAGGGGGTGAGGAGACCCAGTACTTC. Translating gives CASSPLTGGEETQYF.

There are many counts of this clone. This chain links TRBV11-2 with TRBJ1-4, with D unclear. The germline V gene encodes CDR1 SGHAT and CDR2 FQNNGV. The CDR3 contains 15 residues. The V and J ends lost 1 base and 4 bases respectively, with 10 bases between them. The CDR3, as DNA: TGTGCCAGCAGCTTAGTTCGACCTCGTAATGAAAAACTGTTTTTT. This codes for CASSLVRPRNEKLFF.

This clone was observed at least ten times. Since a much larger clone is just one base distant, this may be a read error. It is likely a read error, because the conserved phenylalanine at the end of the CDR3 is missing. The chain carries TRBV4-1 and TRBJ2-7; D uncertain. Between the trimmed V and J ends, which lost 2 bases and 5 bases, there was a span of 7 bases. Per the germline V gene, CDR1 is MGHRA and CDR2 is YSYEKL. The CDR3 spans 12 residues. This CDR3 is CASSQLGNEQYL. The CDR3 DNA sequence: TGCGCCAGCAGCCAACTGGGCAACGAGCAGTACCTC.

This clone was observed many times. In DNA, the CDR3 is TGTGCCAGTAGTATAGACGGGACAGGACGTACTGGAAACACCATATATTTT. This codes for CASSIDGTGRTGNTIYF. The chain joins TRBV19 to TRBJ1-3; TRBD1 matches at 8 bases. V shed 0 bases and J 2 bases; nucleotides not matched to a gene: 6. The CDR3 has 17 residues. Germline-derived CDR1 and CDR2 are LNHDA and SQIVND (reference sequence).

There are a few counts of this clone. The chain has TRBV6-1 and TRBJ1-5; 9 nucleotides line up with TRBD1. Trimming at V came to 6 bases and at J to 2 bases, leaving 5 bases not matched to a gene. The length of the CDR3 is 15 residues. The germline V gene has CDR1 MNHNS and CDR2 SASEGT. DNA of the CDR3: TGTGCCAGCAGAAGGACAGGGGAGGGCAATCAGCCCCAGCATTTT. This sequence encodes CASRRTGEGNQPQHF.

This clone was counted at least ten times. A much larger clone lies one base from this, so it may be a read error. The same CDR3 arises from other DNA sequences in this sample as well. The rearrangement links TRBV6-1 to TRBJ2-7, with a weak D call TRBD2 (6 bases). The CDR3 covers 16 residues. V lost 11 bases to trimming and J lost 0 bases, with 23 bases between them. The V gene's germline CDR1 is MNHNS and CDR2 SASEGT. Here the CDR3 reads CAGTHGGSPSSYEQYF. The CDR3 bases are TGTGCCGGCACCCATGGGGGGAGCCCATCCTCCTACGAGCAGTACTTC.

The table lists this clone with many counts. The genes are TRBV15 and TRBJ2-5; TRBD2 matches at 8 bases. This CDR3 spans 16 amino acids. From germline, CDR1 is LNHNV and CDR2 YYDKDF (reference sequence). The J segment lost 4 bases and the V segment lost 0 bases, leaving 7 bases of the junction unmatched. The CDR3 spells CATSRDMSGSLETQYF. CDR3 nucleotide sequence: TGTGCCACCAGCAGAGATATGAGCGGGAGTTTAGAGACCCAGTACTTC.

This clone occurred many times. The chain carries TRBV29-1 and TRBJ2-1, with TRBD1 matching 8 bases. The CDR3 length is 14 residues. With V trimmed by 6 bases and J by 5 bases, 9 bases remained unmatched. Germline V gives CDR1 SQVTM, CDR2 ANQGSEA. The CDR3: CSVPTGEINNEQFF. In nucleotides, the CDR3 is TGCAGCGTACCGACAGGGGAGATCAACAATGAGCAGTTCTTC.

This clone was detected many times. The CDR3 region is CASSEVRGVNYGYTF. The CDR3 coding sequence is TGTGCCAGCAGTGAAGTTAGAGGAGTCAACTATGGCTACACCTTC. The chain joins TRBV2 to TRBJ1-2; no clear D gene. V shed 1 base and J shed 2 bases, with 11 bases lying between them. The CDR3 length is 15 residues. Germline V lookup: CDR1 SNHLY, CDR2 FYNNEI. The whole variable domain, remainder taken from reference TRBV2 and TRBJ1-2, is EPEVTQTPSHQVTQMGQEVILRCVPISNHLYFYWYRQILGQKVEFLVSFYNNEISEKSEIFDDQFSVERPDGSNFTLKIRSTKLEDSAMYFCASSEVRGVNYGYTFGSGTRLTVV.

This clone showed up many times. This CDR3 is CASSRTTGGNNSPLHF. CDR3 coding DNA: TGTGCCAGCAGCCGGACGACAGGGGGGAATAATTCACCCCTCCACTTT. The gene calls are TRBV9 and TRBJ1-6; 9 nucleotides agree with TRBD1. The CDR3 contains 16 residues. The ends lost 4 bases at V and 5 bases at J; junction bases unmatched: 7. Per germline, CDR1 SGDLS and CDR2 YYNGEE.